This TCR beta chain was sequenced for a study of T cells in Graves' hyperthyroidism and ophthalmopathy. The study's findings and limits: Stable hyperthyroidism was separated from ophthalmopathy by a model based on 13 V-J features.

It was considered stable Graves' hyperthyroidism when ophthalmopathy did not progress within 18 months. The germline V gene encodes CDR1 SQVTM and CDR2 ANQGSEA. Germline trimming cut 6 bases from V and 7 bases from J; bases unmatched to any gene: 5. This CDR3 contains 12 residues. The investigators amplified TCR beta CDR3 regions from RNA transcripts. Initially, a first-round RT-PCR of the TCR CDR3 employed the HTBI primer set. MiXCR, applied by TCRdb to the multiplex PCR reads, yields one record per CDR3 protein. The sample records fewer than 350,000 distinct CDR3 sequences, around 15% being singletons. Points on this clonotype: What it binds is unknown.

Material for sequencing was blood. This TCR was sampled from a woman in her thirties or forties with Graves' hyperthyroidism. The gene calls are TRBV29-1 and TRBJ2-2; 7 bases match TRBD1. The CDR3 loop is CSVRTGGGELFF. The CDR3 DNA reads as TGCAGCGTCCGGACAGGCGGCGGGGAGCTGTTTTTT.